This TCR beta chain is drawn from a study of shared clonotypes between healthy human individuals. Sequencing was performed with immunoSEQ multiplex PCR; in TCRdb, only in-frame clones are kept and a portion is missing. This table holds roughly 2.2 million clones, more than 85% found once. The receptor's source is a man aged 18 to 29 in good health. Some clones in this sample may be carry-over from other donors' samples. What was sequenced was naive CD4+ T cells from PBMCs. Subset defined: CD45RA+ positively selected.

The CDR3 DNA sequence: TGTGCCAGCAGCGACGGTTCGGGGATCGGGGAAGCTTTCTTT. Amino acid sequence: CASSDGSGIGEAFF. The rearrangement links TRBV2 to TRBJ1-1; D is unresolved. Germline V lookup: CDR1 SNHLY, CDR2 FYNNEI. Trimming took 6 bases from V and 8 from J, leaving 19 bases between them. This CDR3 contains 14 residues.